Sequencing of this T cell receptor beta chain was carried out in a study of blood T cell repertoires in COVID-19. Study background: The cDNA or gDNA used as material had been derived from T cells, B-cell-depleted T cells, or PBMCs.

This CDR3 comprises 11 residues. Germline V gene data show CDR1 as SQVTM and CDR2 as ANQGSEA. V shed 7 bases and J shed 13 bases, with 20 bases lying between them. Repertoires were generated with immunoSEQ multiplex PCR, while TCRdb's copy carries only in-frame clones and drops some. Of 250,000 to 350,000 clones listed, about nine tenths were seen once; the top ten hold about 3%. This clonotype was sampled from a woman aged 25-40 years with active or convalescent COVID-19. The chain joins TRBV29-1 to TRBJ2-7; D gene ambiguous. Sequencing was done on a sample of peripheral blood. CDR3 sequence: CSAKANGVFYF. The CDR3 DNA follows: TGCAGCGCCAAAGCGAACGGCGTCTTTTACTTC.